Below, 10 T cell receptor beta chains from the same sample are listed, as sequenced in a study of cytomegalovirus exposure and HLA in healthy donors. Amplification used 60 Vbeta primers and 13 Jbeta primers. Method: immunoSEQ multiplex PCR; TCRdb's copy keeps in-frame clones and lacks some. The sample includes roughly 130,000 clones, around three fifths of them seen just once. The sequencing input was PBMCs. The source of these receptors is a middle-aged woman in good health and CMV-seropositive.

V and J are TRBV5-1 and TRBJ2-1; the match to TRBD2 covers 13 bases. CDR1 is SGHRS, CDR2 YFSETQ, per germline. This CDR3 spans 16 amino acids. Unmatched junction bases numbered 4, after V lost 3 bases and J lost 4 bases. The CDR3 DNA reads TGCGCCAGCAGCTCCGGGACTAGCGGGGCTTACAATGAGCAGTTCTTC. Amino acids: CASSSGTSGAYNEQFF.

Concerning this clone itself: This sample includes further DNA sequences coding for the same CDR3. The chain combines TRBV6-1 with TRBJ1-2; unclear D gene. This CDR3 is built from 12 residues. V dropped 3 bases and J dropped 3 bases, with 5 bases sitting between them. Germline loops: CDR1 MNHNS, CDR2 SASEGT. The CDR3 DNA follows: TGTGCCAGCAGTGAGTCGGACTATGGCTACACCTTC. Residues: CASSESDYGYTF.

The chain links TRBV5-1 to TRBJ2-1; 10 nucleotides match TRBD2. The CDR3 has 16 residues. Trimming removed 3 bases from V and 0 bases from J; junction bases left unmatched: 3. The germline gives CDR1 SGHRS, CDR2 YFSETQ. The CDR3 DNA reads TGCGCCAGCAGCTATTCTAGCGGGAGCTCCTACAATGAGCAGTTCTTC. Translated, it gives CASSYSSGSSYNEQFF.

The chain couples TRBV29-1 to TRBJ2-5; D perhaps matches TRBD2 (6 bases). From germline, CDR1 is SQVTM and CDR2 ANQGSEA. The CDR3 runs to 13 residues. Deletions cut 7 bases from V and 3 bases from J, with 15 bases between. The CDR3 loop is CSGGGSRKETQYF. The DNA of the CDR3 is TGCAGCGGGGGAGGTTCTAGGAAAGAGACCCAGTACTTC.

CDR3 in DNA: TGTGCCTGGAGTTCCAGGACGGGGGAAAAACTGTTTTTT. Its translation is CAWSSRTGEKLFF. The genes are TRBV30 and TRBJ1-4; D uncertain. Germline V CDR1 and CDR2: GTSNPN, SVGIG (reference sequence). V was pared by 2 bases and J by 8 bases, with 12 bases between. The CDR3 length is 13 residues.

This clone showed up just once. The rearrangement joins TRBV28 to TRBJ1-2; D is perhaps TRBD1 (5 bases). Deletions cut 6 bases from V and 4 bases from J, with 21 bases between. Germline V gene sequence: CDR1 MDHEN, CDR2 SYDVKM. The CDR3 sequence is 16 residues long. CDR3 loop: CASSRDGGSSSYGYTF. CDR3 in DNA: TGTGCCAGCAGCCGAGATGGGGGGAGCTCCAGCTATGGCTACACCTTC.

The rearrangement uses TRBV6-5 and TRBJ2-1, with 12 bases lining up with TRBD1. The CDR3 has 13 residues. Germline CDR1 and CDR2: MNHEY and SVGAGI. The V segment lost 10 bases and the J segment 6 bases; nucleotides outside the gene matches: 4. The CDR3 DNA follows: TGTGCCACCCGGGACAGGGGGCTCAATGAGCAGTTCTTC. It encodes CATRDRGLNEQFF.

The count of this clone is one. The V and J genes are TRBV4-2 and TRBJ2-1, with D uncertain. Trimming took off 0 bases at V and 5 bases at J, with 14 bases between the two ends. The germline CDR1 and CDR2 sequences are LGHNA and YNFKEQ. The CDR3 extends over 16 amino acids. The CDR3 DNA sequence: TGTGCCAGCAGCCAAGATGCGGCGTTCGGAGACAATGAGCAGTTCTTC. Protein sequence: CASSQDAAFGDNEQFF.

As regards this clone: Within the sample, other DNA sequences also encode this same CDR3. CDR3 nucleotides: TGTGCCAGCATCGGAAGAAGTAGTCCCGGGAATGAGCAGTTCTTC. This translates into CASIGRSSPGNEQFF. This chain uses TRBV27 with TRBJ2-1; no clear D. In germline, CDR1 is MNHEY, CDR2 SMNVEV (reference sequence). The CDR3 length is 15 residues. V was clipped by 7 bases and J by 7 bases, with 20 bases between them.

The chain joins TRBV7-2 to TRBJ2-5; 9 bases are a match to TRBD2. Germline loops: CDR1 SGHTA, CDR2 FQGNSA. V was clipped by 5 bases and J by 1 base; unmatched bases: 5. This CDR3 spans 15 amino acids. CDR3 region: CASSQTSGAQETQYF. Here the CDR3 DNA reads TGTGCCAGCAGCCAGACTAGCGGCGCCCAAGAGACCCAGTACTTC.